These T cell receptor beta chains were read from a single sample in a study of response to subunit inactivated influenza vaccine. TCRdb re-analysed the RT-PCR reads in MiXCR, keeping a single row per CDR3 protein. The sample consists of about 540,000 distinct CDR3 sequences, less than 25% of them appearing once. These sequences were also reported in another study, on T cells expressing NK-cell markers.

Sequences were derived from CD4+ T cells sorted from PBMCs, sampled roughly 12 days after vaccination. Source of these receptors: a man aged 50-60 years who received an inactivated influenza vaccine. CDR3s include the opening cysteine and the closing phenylalanine or tryptophan. D genes are given only for firm matches. Not every row has a clone size; where given, it reads once, few, many or a size class.

>TRBJ2-1|-|TRBV15|few
TGTGCCACCAGCAGCGGACTTAGCTCCTACAATGAGCAGTTCTTC
CATSSGLSSYNEQFF
>TRBJ2-1|TRBD2|TRBV29-1|few
TGCAGCTCTGGGACTAGCGGGGAGCAGTTCTTC
CSSGTSGEQFF
>TRBJ1-1|-|TRBV10-3|-
TGTGCCATCAGTGAGGTAATTAGCTTCACTGAAGCTTTCTTT
CAISEVISFTEAFF
>TRBJ1-1|-|TRBV27|few
TGTGCCAGCTCCCCCCGCCCAGGGGACACTGAAGCTTTCTTT
CASSPRPGDTEAFF
>TRBJ2-7|-|TRBV27|few
TGTGCCAGCAGTTGGTACCGGGACAAGGCCCACGAGCAGTACTTC
CASSWYRDKAHEQYF
>TRBJ2-1|TRBD2|TRBV20-1|few
TGCAGTGCTAGAGACGGGACTAGTGCCGGTGAGCAGTTCTTC
CSARDGTSAGEQFF
>TRBJ2-1|-|TRBV6-1|-
TGTGCCAGCAGCAGACTAGCGTGGGACAGCAATGAGCAGTTCTTC
CASSRLAWDSNEQFF
>TRBJ2-5|-|TRBV20-1|many
TGCAGTGCTAGAGGACTAGACTATAAAGAGACCCAGTACTTC
CSARGLDYKETQYF
>TRBJ2-3|-|TRBV27|-
TGTGCCAGCAGTACCCCCGGGGGACCCACAGATACGCAGTATTTT
CASSTPGGPTDTQYF
>TRBJ1-4|-|TRBV21-1|few
TGTGCCAGCAGCAAAGACGACAGGGTTAATGAAAAACTGTTTTTT
CASSKDDRVNEKLFF
>TRBJ2-1|-|TRBV20-1|few
TGCAGTGCTAGCGACAGGAGGGGGAGTAGGTACAATGAGCAGTTCTTC
CSASDRRGSRYNEQFF
>TRBJ2-1|TRBD2|TRBV7-8|few
TGTGCCAGCAGCCCCGGGACTAGCGGGGGTGAGTACAATGAGCAGTTCTTC
CASSPGTSGGEYNEQFF
>TRBJ1-2|TRBD1|TRBV29-1|-
TGCAGCGTTCGGGGGACAGGGGTCGGCTATGGCTACACCTTC
CSVRGTGVGYGYTF
>TRBJ2-1|TRBD1|TRBV28|-
TGTGCCAGCAGACCGGGACAGGGAGTGACTGAGCAGTTCTTC
CASRPGQGVTEQFF
>TRBJ1-4|-|TRBV28|-
TGTGCCAGCAGTTCCGGGAGGAAACTGTTTTTT
CASSSGRKLFF
>TRBJ2-7|TRBD1|TRBV7-2|-
TGTGCCAGCAGCTCCCGGGACAGAGCCTACGAGCAGTACTTC
CASSSRDRAYEQYF
>TRBJ1-2|-|TRBV29-1|few
TGCAGCGTTGGTCTAGGGCGACAGAACTATGGCTACACCTTC
CSVGLGRQNYGYTF
>TRBJ1-1|TRBD1|TRBV5-1|-
TGCGCCAGCAGCTTAAACGACAGGGCGAACACTGAAGCTTTCTTT
CASSLNDRANTEAFF
>TRBJ2-3|-|TRBV12-3/TRBV12-4|-
TGTGCCAGCAGTTACGGGGGGCCGGGAGATACGCAGTATTTT
CASSYGGPGDTQYF
>TRBJ2-7|-|TRBV3-1|many
TGTGCCAGCAGCCAAGATCGGGGCCAGAGCTCCTACGAGCAGTACTTC
CASSQDRGQSSYEQYF
>TRBJ1-2|-|TRBV5-6|once
TGTGCCAGCAGCGTATCGGGACGGGCCTATGGCTACACCTTC
CASSVSGRAYGYTF
>TRBJ2-2|-|TRBV5-1|many
TGCGCCAGCAGCTGGAGTCCGGCCGGGGAGCTGTTTTTT
CASSWSPAGELFF
>TRBJ2-2|-|TRBV3-1|few
TGTGCCAGCAGCCCCGACGGCAGGTCCGGGGAGCTGTTTTTT
CASSPDGRSGELFF
>TRBJ2-2|-|TRBV20-1|-
TGCAGTGCTACCCCACCAAAGGACACCGGGGAGCTGTTTTTT
CSATPPKDTGELFF
>TRBJ2-2|-|TRBV12-3/TRBV12-4|many
TGTGCCAGCAGCTTAGGGGGGAACACCGGGGAGCTGTTTTTT
CASSLGGNTGELFF
>TRBJ2-3|TRBD2|TRBV5-1|-
TGCGCCAGCAGCTCGGGGACTAGCCAGGGTGCGCAGTATTTT
CASSSGTSQGAQYF
>TRBJ2-1|-|TRBV12-3/TRBV12-4|many
TGTGCCAGCACCGCGAGCGGATCCTACAATGAGCAGTTCTTC
CASTASGSYNEQFF
>TRBJ2-6|-|TRBV29-1|-
TGCAGCGCTTGGGGTGGCTCTGGGGCCAACGTCCTGACTTTC
CSAWGGSGANVLTF
>TRBJ2-1|TRBD2|TRBV7-3|-
TGTGCCAGCAGCCTGAGGACTAGCGGGGGCAATGAGCAGTTCTTC
CASSLRTSGGNEQFF
>TRBJ1-2|-|TRBV3-1|-
TGTGCCAGCAGCCACTTGAACGGGGGCAACTATGGCTACACCTTC
CASSHLNGGNYGYTF
>TRBJ1-2|-|TRBV12-3/TRBV12-4|few
TGTGCCAGCACCTTGGGTCTCCAGGGCTATGGCTACACCTTC
CASTLGLQGYGYTF
>TRBJ2-1|TRBD1|TRBV19|few
TGTGCCAGTAGTCGGGACAGGGGCGCCTACAATGAGCAGTTCTTC
CASSRDRGAYNEQFF
>TRBJ2-7|TRBD2|TRBV29-1|once
TGCAGCGTGGGGGGCCGACTAGCGGGCCCAGACTCCTACGAGCAGTACTTC
CSVGGRLAGPDSYEQYF
>TRBJ2-3|-|TRBV4-1|-
TGCGCCAGCAGCCACTTAGGGGCCCAGGATGAAGGTACGCAGTATTTT
CASSHLGAQDEGTQYF
>TRBJ1-6|-|TRBV25-1|few
TGTCTGGGGGGACGCTCCTATAATTCACCCCTCCACTTT
CLGGRSYNSPLHF
>TRBJ2-6|-|TRBV5-1|-
TGCGCCAGCAGCCCGACCCCCGTCGACTCTGGGGCCAACGTCCTGACTTTC
CASSPTPVDSGANVLTF
>TRBJ2-6|-|TRBV5-1|-
TGCGCCAGCAGCACAACAGCCTCTGGGGCCAACGTCCTGACTTTC
CASSTTASGANVLTF
>TRBJ1-6|-|TRBV27|few
TGTGCCAGCAGTTTACGTCCGGGATATAATTCACCCCTCCACTTT
CASSLRPGYNSPLHF
>TRBJ2-7|-|TRBV7-2|-
TGTGCCAGCAGCTCGGACGGGGGAGCCCAGCAGTACTTC
CASSSDGGAQQYF
>TRBJ2-3|-|TRBV6-1|-
TGTGCCAGCAGTGGTCAAAAAGGCACAGATACGCAGTATTTT
CASSGQKGTDTQYF
>TRBJ2-5|-|TRBV7-2|many
TGTGCCAGCAGCTTACGCAGCGGGCGGGAGACCCAGTACTTC
CASSLRSGRETQYF
>TRBJ2-1|-|TRBV7-2|few
TGTGCCAGCAGCCCGGGCCGGGCCTACAATGAGCAGTTCTTC
CASSPGRAYNEQFF
>TRBJ2-1|-|TRBV21-1|-
TGTGCCAGCAGCACCTCCGGGACTAAGGTTCTCAGTGAGCAGTTCTTC
CASSTSGTKVLSEQFF